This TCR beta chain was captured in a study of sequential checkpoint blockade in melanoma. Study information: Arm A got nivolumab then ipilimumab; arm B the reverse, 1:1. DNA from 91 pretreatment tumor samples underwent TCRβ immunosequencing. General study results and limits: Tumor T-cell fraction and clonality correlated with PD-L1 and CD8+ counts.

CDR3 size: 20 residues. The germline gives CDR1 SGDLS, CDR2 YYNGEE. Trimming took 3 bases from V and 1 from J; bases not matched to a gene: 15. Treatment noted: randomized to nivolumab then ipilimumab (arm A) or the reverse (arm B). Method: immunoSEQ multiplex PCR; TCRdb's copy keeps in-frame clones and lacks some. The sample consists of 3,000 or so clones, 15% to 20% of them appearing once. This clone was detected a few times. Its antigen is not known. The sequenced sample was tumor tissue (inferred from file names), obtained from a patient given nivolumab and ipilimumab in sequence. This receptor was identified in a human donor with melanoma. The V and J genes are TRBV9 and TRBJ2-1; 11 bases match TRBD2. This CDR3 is CASSAFHPGLAEQSYNEQFF. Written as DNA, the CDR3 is TGTGCCAGCAGCGCATTTCATCCGGGACTAGCGGAACAATCCTACAATGAGCAGTTCTTC. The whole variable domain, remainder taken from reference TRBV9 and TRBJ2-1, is DSGVTQTPKHLITATGQRVTLRCSPRSGDLSVYWYQQSLDQGLQFLIQYYNGEERAKGNILERFSAQQFPDLHSELNLSSLELGDSALYFCASSAFHPGLAEQSYNEQFFGPGTRLTVL.